Listed below are T cell receptor beta chains from one sample, sequenced in a study of blood T cell repertoires in COVID-19. Sequenced by immunoSEQ multiplex PCR; TCRdb stores in-frame clones only, minus some. The table includes approximately 90,000 clones, approximately 86% detected once. The sequenced sample consisted of peripheral blood. The receptors shown here come from a man in his sixties with acute or convalescent COVID-19. Each CDR3 is given with its conserved first and last residue. D genes are given only for firm matches.

CDR3aa | CDR3nt | j_gene | v_gene | d_gene | len
CASLGGPPYEQYF | TGTGCCAGCCTCGGGGGTCCCCCCTACGAGCAGTACTTC | TRBJ2-7 | TRBV2 | NA | 13
CASSSESFTGELFF | TGTGCCAGCAGCTCGGAGTCATTCACCGGGGAGCTGTTTTTT | TRBJ2-2 | TRBV5-8 | NA | 14
CASRPGSSYNSPLHF | TGTGCCAGCAGGCCAGGAAGCTCCTATAATTCACCCCTCCACTTT | TRBJ1-6 | TRBV2 | NA | 15
CASSPKQGNYGYTF | TGTGCCAGCTCTCCAAAACAGGGGAACTATGGCTACACCTTC | TRBJ1-2 | TRBV18 | TRBD1 | 14
CASSQGARLYGYTF | TGTGCCAGCAGCCAGGGGGCACGCCTCTATGGCTACACCTTC | TRBJ1-2 | TRBV27 | TRBD1 | 14
CASSLEGQGAAKNTEAFF | TGTGCCAGCAGCTTGGAGGGACAGGGGGCGGCGAAGAACACTGAAGCTTTCTTT | TRBJ1-1 | TRBV7-2 | TRBD1 | 18
CASSFPPGQGGNEQFF | TGCGCCAGCAGCTTTCCCCCAGGACAGGGCGGGAATGAGCAGTTCTTC | TRBJ2-1 | TRBV5-1 | TRBD1 | 16
CASKLAGGPVNEQFF | TGCGCCAGCAAACTAGCGGGAGGGCCAGTGAATGAGCAGTTCTTC | TRBJ2-1 | TRBV4-1 | TRBD2 | 15
CSVVQGVTYEQYF | TGCAGCGTTGTACAGGGGGTCACCTACGAGCAGTACTTC | TRBJ2-7 | TRBV29-1 | TRBD1 | 13
CASSQPASSGSSLWANVLTF | TGTGCCAGCAGCCAACCAGCCAGCAGCGGGAGTTCCCTCTGGGCCAACGTCCTGACTTTC | TRBJ2-6 | TRBV3-1/TRBV3-2 | TRBD2 | 20
CASSSPYRDRANTGELFF | TGTGCCAGCAGCTCTCCTTATAGGGACAGGGCGAACACCGGGGAGCTGTTTTTT | TRBJ2-2 | TRBV7-8 | TRBD1 | 18